The 17 T cell receptor beta chains listed next were all sequenced from one sample in a study of cytomegalovirus exposure and HLA in healthy donors. The PCR used 60 Vbeta and 13 Jbeta primers. Profiled with immunoSEQ multiplex PCR; TCRdb holds only in-frame clones, not every one. Seen here are roughly 170,000 clones, roughly 75% observed once, and the top ten hold about 2.3%. The source material was PBMCs. The receptors were gathered from a female donor in good health and CMV-seronegative.

V gene TRBV6-5 combines with J gene TRBJ1-1; D is unresolved. V dropped 5 bases and J dropped 0 bases, with 10 bases sitting between them. Germline loops: CDR1 MNHEY, CDR2 SVGAGI. The CDR3 totals 14 residues. The CDR3 DNA reads as TGTGCCAGCAGTACCGGGTCGATGAACACTGAAGCTTTCTTT. Protein sequence: CASSTGSMNTEAFF.

The chain links TRBV13 to TRBJ2-3; a possible D gene is TRBD1 (6 bases). The germline V and J ends were trimmed by 4 bases and 3 bases, with 14 bases remaining between them. This CDR3 has 15 amino acids. Looked up from germline, CDR1 is PRHDT and CDR2 is FYEKMQ (reference sequence). The chain's CDR3 is CASSSYGQQTDTQYF. The CDR3 DNA sequence: TGTGCCAGCAGCTCTTATGGACAGCAAACAGATACGCAGTATTTT.

This clone was counted a single time. The chain employs TRBV7-9 and TRBJ2-1, with 8 bases aligning to TRBD2. V lost 5 bases and J lost 9; bases outside the gene matches: 9. The length of the CDR3 is 14 residues. Germline-derived CDR1 and CDR2 are SEHNR and FQNEAQ (reference sequence). The CDR3 region has the DNA TGTGCCAGCAGCCACCTGCTAGCGGGTGGTGAGCAGTTCTTC. Translating it yields CASSHLLAGGEQFF.

The V and J genes are TRBV9 and TRBJ1-1, with a possible D match to TRBD1 (5 bases). CDR3 length equals 14 residues. Germline V gene sequence: CDR1 SGDLS, CDR2 YYNGEE. Trimming took off 4 bases at V and 1 base at J, with 11 bases between the two ends. CDR3 DNA sequence: TGTGCCAGCAGCATAGGGGAGAGGAACACTGAAGCTTTCTTT. Translating gives CASSIGERNTEAFF.

The CDR3 nucleotides are TGCAGTGCTACCACTGGAAACACCATATATTTT. Amino acids: CSATTGNTIYF. The rearrangement uses TRBV20-1 and TRBJ1-3; D is undetermined. Germline V CDR1 and CDR2: DFQATT, SNEGSKA (reference sequence). This CDR3 contains 11 residues. V shed 4 bases and J shed 2 bases, with 3 bases lying between them.

This rearrangement joins TRBV27 to TRBJ2-7; 9 bases are shared with TRBD2. Germline V gene sequence: CDR1 MNHEY, CDR2 SMNVEV (reference sequence). This CDR3 is built from 13 residues. V dropped 3 bases and J dropped 5; count of bases not matched to a gene: 2. CDR3 loop: CASSFLAGHEQYF. The CDR3 nucleotides read TGTGCCAGCAGTTTCCTAGCGGGACACGAGCAGTACTTC.

This sequence joins TRBV19 and TRBJ2-5, with D unclear. V gave up 4 bases and J gave up 2 bases, with 8 bases separating them. The CDR3 totals 13 residues. In germline, CDR1 is LNHDA, CDR2 SQIVND (reference sequence). The CDR3 is CASSRERQETQYF. The CDR3 nucleotides are TGTGCCAGTAGTAGAGAGAGGCAAGAGACCCAGTACTTC.

This clone was counted once. The rearrangement uses TRBV4-1 and TRBJ1-1, with 11 bases aligning to TRBD1. CDR1 is MGHRA, CDR2 YSYEKL, per germline. This CDR3 is built from 17 residues. V trimming: 5 bases; J trimming: 5 bases; junction bases outside the gene matches: 13. The CDR3 protein is CASSARTGGRPKTEAFF. In DNA, the CDR3 is TGCGCCAGCAGCGCTCGGACAGGGGGCAGGCCGAAAACTGAAGCTTTCTTT.

V gene TRBV11-2 combines with J gene TRBJ1-1; D possibly corresponds to TRBD1 (6 bases). Trimming took 4 bases from V and 2 from J, leaving 11 bases between them. The CDR3 extends over 14 amino acids. In germline, CDR1 is SGHAT, CDR2 FQNNGV. The CDR3 sequence is CASSWNRVNTEAFF. DNA for the CDR3: TGTGCCAGCAGCTGGAACAGGGTTAACACTGAAGCTTTCTTT.

The genes are TRBV18 and TRBJ1-6, with no clear D. The ends were cut back, 2 bases at V and 6 bases at J, with 5 bases in the middle. The length of the CDR3 is 13 residues. Germline assignment: CDR1 KGHSH and CDR2 LQKENI. The CDR3 DNA reads TGTGCCAGCTCACCATCGGTTAATTCACCCCTCCACTTT. Its protein is CASSPSVNSPLHF.

The genes are TRBV9 and TRBJ1-1, with D possibly TRBD1 on 6 matching bases. The CDR3 covers 17 residues. Trimming took off 2 bases at V and 4 bases at J, with 21 bases between the two ends. From germline, CDR1 is SGDLS and CDR2 YYNGEE. The CDR3 sequence is CASSVQGLAGGSTEAFF. DNA for the CDR3: TGTGCCAGCAGCGTCCAGGGGCTGGCGGGGGGGAGCACTGAAGCTTTCTTT.

This rearrangement joins TRBV5-1 to TRBJ1-1; weak D call: TRBD1 (5 bases). Per germline, CDR1 SGHRS and CDR2 YFSETQ. Deletions cut 2 bases from V and 4 bases from J, with 12 bases between. This CDR3 has 14 residues. The CDR3 DNA reads TGCGCCAGCAGCTTATTAGTCGGGGGCACTGAAGCTTTCTTT. This gives the protein CASSLLVGGTEAFF. The whole variable domain, filled in from reference TRBV5-1 and TRBJ1-1, reads KAGVTQTPRYLIKTRGQQVTLSCSPISGHRSVSWYQQTPGQGLQFLFEYFSETQRNKGNFPGRFSGRQFSNSRSEMNVSTLELGDSALYLCASSLLVGGTEAFFGQGTRLTVV.

The V and J genes are TRBV4-3 and TRBJ2-2; the match to TRBD2 covers 13 bases. Germline loops: CDR1 LGHNA, CDR2 YSLEER. The CDR3 is 16 amino acids. The V and J ends lost 3 bases and 6 bases, in that order; junction bases with no gene match: 4. CDR3 in DNA: TGCGCCAGCAGCCACTTCGGACTAGCGGGGGCCGGGGAGCTGTTTTTT. It codes for CASSHFGLAGAGELFF.

The V and J genes are TRBV6-6 and TRBJ2-2; perhaps TRBD2 as D (5 bases). The germline CDR1 and CDR2 sequences are MNHNY and SVGAGI (reference sequence). The CDR3 runs 14 residues. V lost 7 bases, J lost 5 bases, and 14 bases lay in between. The CDR3: CASTPYRGTGELFF. The CDR3 coding sequence is TGTGCCAGCACCCCATACCGGGGAACCGGGGAGCTGTTTTTT.

The rearrangement joins TRBV27 to TRBJ1-1, with 11 bases aligning to TRBD1. Germline V lookup: CDR1 MNHEY, CDR2 SMNVEV (reference sequence). There are 15 residues in the CDR3. V lost 6 bases to trimming and J lost 5 bases; unmatched junction nucleotides: 8. The chain's CDR3 is CASRISRDRGTEAFF. In DNA form, the CDR3 reads TGTGCCAGCAGAATATCCCGGGACAGGGGGACTGAAGCTTTCTTT.

This sequence joins TRBV4-2 and TRBJ2-1; 13 nucleotides line up with TRBD2. CDR1 and CDR2 from the germline V gene are LGHNA and YNFKEQ. After removal of 2 bases from V and 9 bases from J, the junction contained 10 bases not matched to a gene. The CDR3 sequence is 17 residues long. CDR3 in DNA: TGTGCCAGCAGCCAACGGACTTGGACTAGCGGGAGTGGTGAGCAGTTCTTC. Translating gives CASSQRTWTSGSGEQFF.

In this sample, this clone turned up a few times. J is TRBJ2-2 and V is TRBV30; TRBD2 might be the D (7 bases). V lost 8 bases to trimming and J lost 4 bases, with 14 bases between them. The CDR3 has 13 amino acids. Germline V lookup: CDR1 GTSNPN, CDR2 SVGIG (reference sequence). CDR3 DNA sequence: TGTGCCGGGGGGGGGCAGGGCACCGGGGAGCTGTTTTTT. It yields the protein CAGGGQGTGELFF.